This entry lists 22 T cell receptor beta chains sequenced from one sample in a study of T cells in Graves' hyperthyroidism and ophthalmopathy (dated by TCRdb to about 2019). Receptors were amplified or captured by multiplex PCR. The instrument was an Illumina HiSeq 2000. Amplification of TCR beta CDR3 regions was carried out from RNA transcripts. For the first round of RT-PCR on the TCR CDR3, the HTBI primer set was used together with the Qiagen OneStep RT-PCR kit. The public reads were quality trimmed at Q25 with fastp and then assembled into clones with MiXCR by TCRdb, keeping productive beta chains. Duplicate CDR3 protein sequences are folded into a single record with the most common DNA and genes. The sample contains hundreds of thousands of distinct CDR3 sequences, over 35% of them found a single time. The ten largest account for approximately 10% of the sample. Material for sequencing was blood. Source of these receptors: a man aged 18 to 35 with Graves' hyperthyroidism.

The table lists this clonotype with a few counts. The chain has TRBV29-1 and TRBJ2-3, with D possibly matching TRBD1 (5 bases). Germline loops: CDR1 SQVTM, CDR2 ANQGSEA. V was cut by 8 bases and J by 1 base, with 13 bases left in between. The CDR3 consists of 13 residues. In DNA form, the CDR3 reads TGCAGCACCTCCGGACACCGCACAGATACGCAGTATTTT. Translation gives CSTSGHRTDTQYF.

The chain joins TRBV20-1 to TRBJ2-7, with 12 bases matching TRBD2. This CDR3 is 15 amino acids long. CDR1 DFQATT and CDR2 SNEGSKA come from the germline V gene (reference sequence). V lost 1 base and J lost 3; bases outside the gene matches: 4. Written as DNA, the CDR3 is TGCAGTGCTAGAGGAGGACTAGCGGGATACTACGAGCAGTACTTC. Translated, it gives CSARGGLAGYYEQYF.

The chain has TRBV29-1 and TRBJ2-7; weak D call: TRBD1 (6 bases). V lost 6 bases to trimming and J lost 2 bases, with 17 bases between them. CDR3 length: 14 residues. Germline values: CDR1 SQVTM, CDR2 ANQGSEA. In DNA form, the CDR3 reads TGCAGCGTCGGCCCACAGGGACGACCCTACGAGCAGTACTTC. This encodes CSVGPQGRPYEQYF.

The CDR3 is CASGTDPWETEAFF. The CDR3 coding sequence is TGTGCTAGTGGTACGGACCCCTGGGAAACTGAAGCTTTCTTT. The chain carries TRBV12-5 and TRBJ1-1, with D uncertain. The V gene lost 5 bases and the J gene lost 5 bases, with 15 bases spanning the gap. The CDR3 loop spans 14 amino acids. Germline V gene sequence: CDR1 LGHNT, CDR2 FRNRAP.

This clonotype has only a few counts. The chain links TRBV7-8 to TRBJ2-5; D perhaps matches TRBD2 (6 bases). Germline V gives CDR1 SGHVS, CDR2 FQNEAQ. The V gene lost 1 base and the J gene lost 1 base, with 16 bases spanning the gap. The CDR3 is 17 amino acids. CDR3 coding DNA: TGTGCCAGCAGCTTAGTTCGAGCGGACTACTTCCAAGAGACCCAGTACTTC. As protein: CASSLVRADYFQETQYF.

The chain links TRBV6-1 to TRBJ1-1; D uncertain. The V end was cut by 7 bases, the J end by 5 bases, with 14 bases between. The CDR3 runs to 13 residues. The V gene's germline CDR1 is MNHNS and CDR2 SASEGT. Here the CDR3 DNA reads TGTGCCAGCATGTTGGGAATAAGGACTGAAGCTTTCTTT. Protein sequence: CASMLGIRTEAFF.

The V and J genes are TRBV7-6 and TRBJ2-5, with D possibly being TRBD2 (6 bases). Looked up from germline, CDR1 is SGHVS and CDR2 is FNYEAQ. V was cut by 5 bases and J by 3 bases, with 19 bases left in between. CDR3 size: 16 residues. CDR3 sequence: CASSLGTRPTKETQYF. For the CDR3, the DNA is TGTGCCAGCAGCCTTGGGACTCGACCTACTAAAGAGACCCAGTACTTC. Together with reference TRBV7-6 and TRBJ2-5, the CDR3 gives the full variable domain: GAGVSQSPRYKVTKRGQDVALRCDPISGHVSLYWYRQALGQGPEFLTYFNYEAQQDKSGLPNDRFSAERPEGSISTLTIQRTEQRDSAMYRCASSLGTRPTKETQYFGPGTRLLVL.

To note about this clonotype: The germline gene is not matched at one end of the junction; a read error may be the cause. V and J are TRBV19 and TRBJ1-2, with 10 bases lining up with TRBD1. Germline CDR1 LNHDA, CDR2 SQIVND (reference sequence). There are 14 residues in the CDR3. DNA of the CDR3: TGTGCCAGCACCCCGGGACAGGGGTCTCCTGGCTACTCCTTC. It yields the protein CASTPGQGSPGYSF.

The chain joins TRBV6-1 to TRBJ2-6; TRBD1 matches 8 bases. The CDR3 covers 19 residues. Germline values: CDR1 MNHNS, CDR2 SASEGT. V shed 6 bases and J 0 bases; nucleotides not matched to a gene: 13. The CDR3 region has the DNA TGTGCCAGCAGGGAAACGACAGGGGAAGAATACTCTGGGGCCAACGTCCTGACTTTC. Its protein is CASRETTGEEYSGANVLTF.

This clonotype occurred a few times. The chain joins TRBV7-3 to TRBJ2-2, with a possible D match to TRBD2 (6 bases). Trimming pared 1 base from V and 7 bases from J, leaving 13 bases between. The CDR3 length is 15 residues. Looked up from germline, CDR1 is SGHTA and CDR2 is FQGTGA. The CDR3 sequence: CASSLIARLDGELFF. The CDR3 DNA sequence: TGTGCCAGCAGCTTAATAGCCCGACTAGACGGGGAGCTGTTTTTT. The full variable domain, with the rest looked up from reference TRBV7-3 and TRBJ2-2, is GAGVSQTPSNKVTEKGKYVELRCDPISGHTALYWYRQSLGQGPEFLIYFQGTGAADDSGLPNDRFFAVRPEGSVSTLKIQRTERGDSAVYLCASSLIARLDGELFFGEGSRLTVL.

V is TRBV12-3 or TRBV12-4 and J is TRBJ1-1, with D hard to call. CDR3 length equals 13 residues. Trimming cost V 5 bases and J 4 bases, with 11 bases left between them. CDR3 bases: TGTGCCAGCAGTGATGTGTACAGCACTGAAGCTTTCTTT. Residues: CASSDVYSTEAFF.

The chain combines TRBV6-5 with TRBJ2-7, with D possibly being TRBD1 or TRBD2 (5 bases each). Per the germline V gene, CDR1 is MNHEY and CDR2 is SVGAGI. Trimming removed 2 bases at V and 6 bases at J, with 11 bases between. The CDR3 has 13 residues. For the CDR3, the DNA is TGTGCCAGCAGTTACGAGGGGACGGCCGAGCAGTACTTC. It specifies CASSYEGTAEQYF.

The genes are TRBV4-1 and TRBJ2-7; TRBD1 aligns across 10 bases. Germline CDR1 reads MGHRA; CDR2 reads YSYEKL. Unmatched junction bases numbered 2, after V lost 2 bases and J lost 10 bases. This CDR3 is 12 amino acids long. DNA of the CDR3: TGCGCCAGCAGCCAAAGACAGGGGGCCCAGTACTTC. Translating gives CASSQRQGAQYF.

V is TRBV5-5 and J is TRBJ2-5, with TRBD2 identical over 7 bases. Germline V gene sequence: CDR1 SGHKS, CDR2 YYEKEE (reference sequence). CDR3 length: 16 amino acids. The V segment lost 4 bases and the J segment 2 bases; nucleotides outside the gene matches: 11. CDR3 residues: CASSPGLRGEQETQYF. The CDR3 coding sequence is TGTGCCAGCAGCCCAGGCCTTCGGGGGGAACAAGAGACCCAGTACTTC.

The rearrangement uses TRBV7-2 and TRBJ2-7, with 7 bases aligning to TRBD2. V trimming: 5 bases; J trimming: 7 bases; junction bases outside the gene matches: 14. Germline CDR1 SGHTA, CDR2 FQGNSA. This CDR3 contains 15 residues. The CDR3 nucleotides read TGTGCCAGCAGCCCAGACGGGAGGCACATAGGAGAGCAGTACTTC. This translates into CASSPDGRHIGEQYF.

Only a few counts were recorded for this clonotype. The CDR3 protein is CASSQDQEQANEKLFF. CDR3 sequence (DNA): TGCGCCAGCAGCCAAGATCAAGAACAAGCCAATGAAAAACTGTTTTTT. V usage is TRBV4-1 and J usage is TRBJ1-4; no firm D call. V shed 0 bases and J shed 5 bases, with 13 bases lying between them. Germline V CDR1 and CDR2: MGHRA, YSYEKL. The CDR3 extends over 16 amino acids.

In nucleotides, the CDR3 is TGTGCCAGCAGCGTGAACCGGGACAGCTCCTACGAGCAGTACTTC. Its protein is CASSVNRDSSYEQYF. The chain recombines TRBV7-8 with TRBJ2-7, with TRBD1 identical over 7 bases. Germline V gene lookup returns CDR1 SGHVS and CDR2 FQNEAQ. V gave up 5 bases and J gave up 0 bases; unmatched junction bases: 7. This CDR3 is 15 amino acids long.

The chain has TRBV19 and TRBJ2-2; 7 bases align to TRBD1. Germline V CDR1 and CDR2: LNHDA, SQIVND (reference sequence). V shed 7 bases and J 5 bases; nucleotides not matched to a gene: 10. This CDR3 contains 15 residues. The CDR3 nucleotides read TGTGCCAGTATCCCCGGGACAGCAAGGACCGGGGAGCTGTTTTTT. It translates to CASIPGTARTGELFF.

The CDR3 reads CASSQDGTGKNEKLFF. CDR3 coding DNA: TGCGCCAGCAGCCAAGACGGGACAGGAAAAAATGAAAAACTGTTTTTT. The genes are TRBV4-1 and TRBJ1-4, with 8 bases that match TRBD1. J lost 5 bases, V lost 0 bases, and 5 bases had no gene match. Germline V lookup: CDR1 MGHRA, CDR2 YSYEKL. CDR3 length: 16 residues.

This clonotype was seen a handful of times. The CDR3 reads CASSSKGQVWTQYF. As DNA, the CDR3 is TGTGCCAGCAGTTCCAAGGGACAGGTCTGGACCCAGTACTTC. The chain couples TRBV12-3 or TRBV12-4 to TRBJ2-5, with 8 bases identical to TRBD1. The length of the CDR3 is 14 residues. V shed 4 bases and J 7 bases; nucleotides not matched to a gene: 8.

This clonotype was seen once. This chain links TRBV7-3 with TRBJ1-4, with D perhaps TRBD1 (5 bases). The CDR3 has 17 residues. From germline, CDR1 is SGHTA and CDR2 FQGTGA. V was trimmed by 5 bases and J by 6 bases, leaving 22 bases between them. The CDR3 sequence: CASSEGLADRGYEKLFF. CDR3 DNA sequence: TGTGCCAGCAGCGAAGGGCTAGCGGATCGGGGCTATGAAAAACTGTTTTTT. Supplemented by reference TRBV7-3 and TRBJ1-4, the full variable domain reads GAGVSQTPSNKVTEKGKYVELRCDPISGHTALYWYRQSLGQGPEFLIYFQGTGAADDSGLPNDRFFAVRPEGSVSTLKIQRTERGDSAVYLCASSEGLADRGYEKLFFGSGTQLSVL.

The V gene is TRBV20-1, the J gene TRBJ2-7; D ambiguous. This CDR3 is built from 14 residues. The V end lost 3 bases, the J end lost 6 bases, and 18 bases lay between the germline ends. CDR1 and CDR2 (germline): DFQATT, SNEGSKA (reference sequence). The CDR3 here is CSASRAGPKGEQYF. As DNA, the CDR3 is TGCAGTGCTAGTAGGGCAGGACCCAAGGGCGAGCAGTACTTC.